This T cell receptor (beta chain) was documented in a study of cytomegalovirus exposure and HLA in healthy donors. Overall study context: Sequencing of approximately 190 million T cells in an earlier analysis found under 120 million unique TCR beta sequences. Study observations and caveats: Rarity characterized most TCR sequences, yet some public TCRs appeared in many donors.

Regarding this clone: Its matching antigen is unknown.

CDR1 and CDR2 from the germline V gene are SQVTM and ANQGSEA. V was cut by 6 bases and J by 10 bases, with 13 bases left in between. The CDR3 consists of 11 residues. Every donor was a healthy person donating bone marrow. Both 60 Vbeta primers and 13 Jbeta primers went into the PCR. Method: immunoSEQ multiplex PCR; TCRdb's copy keeps in-frame clones and lacks some. The sample consists of 150,000 or so clones, around 80% of them appearing once. The source material was PBMCs. This receptor was identified in a woman in her thirties or forties in good health and CMV-seronegative. The V call is TRBV29-1, the J call TRBJ2-1; perhaps TRBD2 as D (5 bases). CDR3 protein: CSVSWGAEQFF. For the CDR3, the DNA is TGCAGCGTCTCCTGGGGAGCAGAGCAGTTCTTC.